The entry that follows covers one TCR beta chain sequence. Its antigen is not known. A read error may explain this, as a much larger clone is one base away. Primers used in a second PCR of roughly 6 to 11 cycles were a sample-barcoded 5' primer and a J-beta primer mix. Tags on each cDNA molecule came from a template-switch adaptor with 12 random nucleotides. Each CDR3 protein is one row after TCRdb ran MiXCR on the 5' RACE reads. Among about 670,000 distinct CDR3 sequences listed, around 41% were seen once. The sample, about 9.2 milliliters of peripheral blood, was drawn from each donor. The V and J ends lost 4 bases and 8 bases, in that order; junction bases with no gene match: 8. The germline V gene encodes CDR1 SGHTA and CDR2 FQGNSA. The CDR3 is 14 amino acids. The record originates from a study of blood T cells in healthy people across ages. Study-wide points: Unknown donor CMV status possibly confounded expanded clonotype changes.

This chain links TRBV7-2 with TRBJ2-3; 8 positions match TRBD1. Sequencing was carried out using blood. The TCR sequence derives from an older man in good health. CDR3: CASSSGGAAGTQYF. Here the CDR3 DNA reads TGTGCCAGCAGCTCAGGGGGCGCGGCAGGTACGCAGTATTTT. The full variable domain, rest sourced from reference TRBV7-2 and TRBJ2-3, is GAGVSQSPSNKVTEKGKDVELRCDPISGHTALYWYRQSLGQGLEFLIYFQGNSAPDKSGLPSDRFSAERTGGSVSTLTIQRTQQEDSAVYLCASSSGGAAGTQYFGPGTRLTVL.